What follows are 12 T cell receptor beta chains derived from one specimen sequenced in a study of blood T cells in healthy people across ages. Sample-barcoded 5' priming and a J-beta primer mix drove a second PCR of roughly 6 to 12 cycles. TCRdb ran MiXCR on the 5' RACE reads and lists one entry per CDR3 protein. Among around 650,000 distinct CDR3 sequences listed, 40% to 45% were seen once. The sample taken for sequencing was blood. The receptors were sampled from a man older than 75 in good health.

This clonotype was seen a handful of times. The chain combines TRBV3-1 with TRBJ1-5; D is unresolved. Trimming cost V 1 base and J 0 bases, with 1 base left between them. The germline V gene encodes CDR1 LGHDT and CDR2 YNNKEL (reference sequence). The CDR3 consists of 13 residues. The CDR3 bases are TGTGCCAGCAGCCAAGTTAGCAATCAGCCCCAGCATTTT. Translated, it gives CASSQVSNQPQHF.

The chain joins TRBV10-3 to TRBJ2-7; the match to TRBD1 covers 10 bases. The CDR3 has 14 amino acids. CDR1 and CDR2 (germline): ENHRY, SYGVKD. The V segment lost 6 bases and the J segment 3 bases; nucleotides outside the gene matches: 5. CDR3 loop: CAISTGTGVYEQYF. The DNA of the CDR3 is TGTGCCATCAGCACCGGGACAGGGGTCTACGAGCAGTACTTC.

The chain employs TRBV11-1 and TRBJ2-1; D remains unclear. Trimming cost V 3 bases and J 9 bases, with 12 bases left between them. CDR3 size: 13 residues. Per the germline V gene, CDR1 is SGHAT and CDR2 is FQDESV (reference sequence). CDR3 residues: CASSFPGMGEQFF. CDR3 bases: TGTGCCAGCAGCTTCCCCGGAATGGGTGAGCAGTTCTTC.

In its sample, this clonotype was seen a few times. The rearrangement uses TRBV7-2 and TRBJ2-2; D is unclear. This CDR3 is 14 amino acids long. With 5 bases removed from V and 7 bases from J, the gap between germline ends came to 14 bases. Germline assignment: CDR1 SGHTA and CDR2 FQGNSA. CDR3 residues: CASSEIVLLGELFF. In DNA form, the CDR3 reads TGTGCCAGCAGCGAGATTGTTTTACTCGGGGAGCTGTTTTTT. Based on the CDR3 plus reference TRBV7-2 and TRBJ2-2, the full variable domain is GAGVSQSPSNKVTEKGKDVELRCDPISGHTALYWYRQSLGQGLEFLIYFQGNSAPDKSGLPSDRFSAERTGGSVSTLTIQRTQQEDSAVYLCASSEIVLLGELFFGEGSRLTVL.

The rearrangement links TRBV11-1 to TRBJ2-3; D may be TRBD1 (6 bases). The CDR3 loop spans 15 amino acids. The V gene's germline CDR1 is SGHAT and CDR2 FQDESV (reference sequence). The V gene lost 2 bases and the J gene lost 2 bases, with 11 bases spanning the gap. CDR3 nucleotide sequence: TGTGCCAGCAGCTTAAGGGGGTCCTTCACAGATACGCAGTATTTT. Translation gives CASSLRGSFTDTQYF. The entire variable domain, with the rest obtained from reference TRBV11-1 and TRBJ2-3, is as follows: EAEVAQSPRYKITEKSQAVAFWCDPISGHATLYWYRQILGQGPELLVQFQDESVVDDSQLPKDRFSAERLKGVDSTLKIQPAELGDSAMYLCASSLRGSFTDTQYFGPGTRLTVL.

The chain employs TRBV7-9 and TRBJ2-1; unclear D gene. V was cut by 2 bases and J by 10 bases, with 6 bases left in between. The germline CDR1 and CDR2 sequences are SEHNR and FQNEAQ (reference sequence). The CDR3 is 11 residues long. CDR3: CASSLSLEQFF. The CDR3 DNA is TGTGCCAGCAGCTTATCCCTGGAGCAGTTCTTC.

CDR3 region: CASTGGQGAKNIQYF. For the CDR3, the DNA is TGTGCCAGCACCGGTGGGCAGGGGGCCAAAAACATTCAGTACTTC. V and J are TRBV6-5 and TRBJ2-4; D perhaps matches TRBD1 (6 bases). V lost 7 bases and J 1 base, leaving 14 bases between the germline ends. CDR3 length equals 15 residues. The germline gives CDR1 MNHEY, CDR2 SVGAGI.

In its sample, this clonotype was seen many times. The chain combines TRBV4-3 with TRBJ2-3, with 13 positions matching TRBD2. In germline, CDR1 is LGHNA, CDR2 YSLEER. V lost 1 base to trimming and J lost 4 bases; unmatched junction nucleotides: 2. The CDR3 runs 16 residues. The CDR3: CASSQGLAGGSDTQYF. The CDR3 bases are TGCGCCAGCAGCCAAGGACTAGCGGGGGGTTCAGATACGCAGTATTTT.

This clonotype has more than one count but fewer than ten. The chain recombines TRBV7-8 with TRBJ2-5; 12 bases match TRBD2. Per the germline V gene, CDR1 is SGHVS and CDR2 is FQNEAQ. This CDR3 comprises 16 residues. Trimming at V came to 5 bases and at J to 4 bases, leaving 8 bases not matched to a gene. The CDR3, as DNA: TGTGCCAGCAGCGGGGGGGGGACTAGCGGGTTAGAGACCCAGTACTTC. This translates into CASSGGGTSGLETQYF.

The chain uses TRBV9 and TRBJ2-1, with D perhaps matching TRBD2 (6 bases). Per germline, CDR1 SGDLS and CDR2 YYNGEE. The CDR3 is 15 amino acids. V lost 0 bases and J 9 bases, leaving 16 bases between the germline ends. The CDR3 nucleotides read TGTGCCAGCAGCGTAGTTGGGGAGGCTGGACTTGAGCAGTTCTTC. The encoded protein is CASSVVGEAGLEQFF.

This clonotype was observed a handful of times. This chain uses TRBV6-2 or TRBV6-3 with TRBJ1-5; D remains ambiguous. Germline V CDR1 and CDR2: MNHEY, SVGEGT. V lost 5 bases, J lost 4 bases, and 9 bases lay in between. This CDR3 contains 13 residues. CDR3 DNA: TGTGCCAGCAGTCCTCGGGGTAATCAGCCCCAGCATTTT. It is translated as CASSPRGNQPQHF.

This sequence joins TRBV4-1 and TRBJ1-5; maybe TRBD1 (6 bases). The length of the CDR3 is 15 residues. Germline lookup yields CDR1 MGHRA and CDR2 YSYEKL. V was pared by 1 base and J by 3 bases, with 10 bases between. This CDR3 reads CASSQGQVDNQPQHF. In DNA, the CDR3 is TGCGCCAGCAGCCAAGGACAGGTGGACAATCAGCCCCAGCATTTT.